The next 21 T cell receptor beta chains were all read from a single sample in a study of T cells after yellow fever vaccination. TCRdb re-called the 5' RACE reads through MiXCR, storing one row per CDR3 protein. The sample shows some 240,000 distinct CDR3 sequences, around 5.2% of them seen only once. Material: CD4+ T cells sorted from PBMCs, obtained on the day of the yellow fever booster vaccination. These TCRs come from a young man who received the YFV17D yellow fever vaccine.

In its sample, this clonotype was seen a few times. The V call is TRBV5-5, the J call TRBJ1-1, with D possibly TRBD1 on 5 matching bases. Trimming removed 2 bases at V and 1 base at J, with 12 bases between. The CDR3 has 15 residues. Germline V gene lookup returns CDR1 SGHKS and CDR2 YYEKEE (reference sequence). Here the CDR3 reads CASSFGQGRNTEAFF. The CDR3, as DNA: TGTGCCAGCAGCTTTGGCCAGGGCCGGAACACTGAAGCTTTCTTT. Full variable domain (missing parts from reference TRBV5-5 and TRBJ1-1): DAGVTQSPTHLIKTRGQQVTLRCSPISGHKSVSWYQQVLGQGPQFIFQYYEKEERGRGNFPDRFSARQFPNYSSELNVNALLLGDSALYLCASSFGQGRNTEAFFGQGTRLTVV.

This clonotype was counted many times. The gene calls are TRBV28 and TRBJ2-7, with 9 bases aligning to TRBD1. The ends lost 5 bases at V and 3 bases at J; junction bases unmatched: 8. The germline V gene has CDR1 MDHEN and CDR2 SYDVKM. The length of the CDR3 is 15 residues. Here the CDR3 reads CASSTLGTGLYEQYF. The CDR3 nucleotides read TGTGCCAGCAGTACTCTCGGGACAGGGCTCTACGAGCAGTACTTC.

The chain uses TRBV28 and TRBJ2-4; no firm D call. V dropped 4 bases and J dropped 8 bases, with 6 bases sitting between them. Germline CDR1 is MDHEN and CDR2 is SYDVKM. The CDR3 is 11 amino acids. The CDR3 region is CASSSGYIQYF. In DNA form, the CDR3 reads TGTGCCAGCAGTTCCGGGTACATTCAGTACTTC. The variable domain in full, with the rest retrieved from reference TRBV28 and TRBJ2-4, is DVKVTQSSRYLVKRTGEKVFLECVQDMDHENMFWYRQDPGLGLRLIYFSYDVKMKEKGDIPEGYSVSREKKERFSLILESASTNQTSMYLCASSSGYIQYFGAGTRLSVL.

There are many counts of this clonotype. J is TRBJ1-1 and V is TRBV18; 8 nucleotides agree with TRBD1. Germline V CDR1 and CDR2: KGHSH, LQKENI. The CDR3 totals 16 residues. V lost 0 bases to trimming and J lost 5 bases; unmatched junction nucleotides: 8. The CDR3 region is CASSPPTGEGVTEAFF. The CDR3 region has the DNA TGTGCCAGCTCACCACCGACAGGGGAGGGGGTAACTGAAGCTTTCTTT.

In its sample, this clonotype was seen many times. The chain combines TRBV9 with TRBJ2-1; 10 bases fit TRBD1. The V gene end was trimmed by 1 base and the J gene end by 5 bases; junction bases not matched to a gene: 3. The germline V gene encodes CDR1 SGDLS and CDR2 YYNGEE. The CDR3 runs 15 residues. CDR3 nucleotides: TGTGCCAGCAGCGTACGGACAGGGGGGGACAATGAGCAGTTCTTC. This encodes CASSVRTGGDNEQFF.

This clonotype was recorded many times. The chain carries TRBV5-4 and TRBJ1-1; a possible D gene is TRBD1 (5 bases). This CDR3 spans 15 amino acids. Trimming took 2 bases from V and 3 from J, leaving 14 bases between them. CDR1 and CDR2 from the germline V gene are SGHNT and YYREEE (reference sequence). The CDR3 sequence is CASSLPSRGHTEAFF. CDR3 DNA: TGTGCCAGCAGCTTACCTTCAAGGGGCCACACTGAAGCTTTCTTT.

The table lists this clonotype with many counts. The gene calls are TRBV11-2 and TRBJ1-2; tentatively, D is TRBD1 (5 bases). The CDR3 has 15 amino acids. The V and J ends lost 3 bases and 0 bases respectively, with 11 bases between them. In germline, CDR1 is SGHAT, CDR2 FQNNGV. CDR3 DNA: TGTGCCAGCAGCTTCGACAGCGCCTCTAACTATGGCTACACCTTC. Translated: CASSFDSASNYGYTF.

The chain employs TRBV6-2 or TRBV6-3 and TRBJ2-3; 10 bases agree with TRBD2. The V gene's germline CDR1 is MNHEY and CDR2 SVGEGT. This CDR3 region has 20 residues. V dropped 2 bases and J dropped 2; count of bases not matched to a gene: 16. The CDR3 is CASSYHPIAGGFAFTDTQYF. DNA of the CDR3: TGTGCCAGCAGTTACCATCCCATAGCGGGGGGCTTCGCTTTCACAGATACGCAGTATTTT.

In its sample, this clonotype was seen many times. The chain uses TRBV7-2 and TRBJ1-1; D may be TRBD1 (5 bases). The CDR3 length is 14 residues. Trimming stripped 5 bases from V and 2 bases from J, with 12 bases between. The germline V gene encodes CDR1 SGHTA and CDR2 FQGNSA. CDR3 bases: TGTGCCAGCAGCCAAGGAGGGGTTAACACTGAAGCTTTCTTT. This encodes CASSQGGVNTEAFF. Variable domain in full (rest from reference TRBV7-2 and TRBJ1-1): GAGVSQSPSNKVTEKGKDVELRCDPISGHTALYWYRQSLGQGLEFLIYFQGNSAPDKSGLPSDRFSAERTGGSVSTLTIQRTQQEDSAVYLCASSQGGVNTEAFFGQGTRLTVV.

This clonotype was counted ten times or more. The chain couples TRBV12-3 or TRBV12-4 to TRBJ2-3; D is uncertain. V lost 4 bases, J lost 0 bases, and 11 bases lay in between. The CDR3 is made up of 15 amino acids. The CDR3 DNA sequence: TGTGCCAGCAGTTCGAGGCCCCCTAGCACAGATACGCAGTATTTT. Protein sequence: CASSSRPPSTDTQYF.

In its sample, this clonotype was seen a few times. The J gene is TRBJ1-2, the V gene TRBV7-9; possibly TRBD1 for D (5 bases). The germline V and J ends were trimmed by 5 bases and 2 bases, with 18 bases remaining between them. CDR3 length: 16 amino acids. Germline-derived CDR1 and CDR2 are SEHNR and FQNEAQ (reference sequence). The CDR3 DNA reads TGTGCCAGCAGCCCAGGTTGGGGGGTCGACAACTATGGCTACACCTTC. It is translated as CASSPGWGVDNYGYTF.

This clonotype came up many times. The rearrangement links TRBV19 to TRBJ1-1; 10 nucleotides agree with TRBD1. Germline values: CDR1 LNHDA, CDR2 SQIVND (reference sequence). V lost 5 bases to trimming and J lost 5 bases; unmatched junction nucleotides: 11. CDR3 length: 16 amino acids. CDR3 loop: CASSYSTGGFRTEAFF. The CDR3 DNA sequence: TGTGCCAGTAGTTACTCGACAGGGGGCTTTCGTACTGAAGCTTTCTTT. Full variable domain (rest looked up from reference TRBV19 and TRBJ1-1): DGGITQSPKYLFRKEGQNVTLSCEQNLNHDAMYWYRQDPGQGLRLIYYSQIVNDFQKGDIAEGYSVSREKKESFPLTVTSAQKNPTAFYLCASSYSTGGFRTEAFFGQGTRLTVV.

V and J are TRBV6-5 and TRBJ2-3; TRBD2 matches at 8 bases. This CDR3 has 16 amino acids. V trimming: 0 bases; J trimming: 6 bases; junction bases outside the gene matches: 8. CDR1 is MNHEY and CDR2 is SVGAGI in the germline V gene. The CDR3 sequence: CASSYSMGPSGDTQYF. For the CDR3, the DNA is TGTGCCAGCAGTTACTCGATGGGGCCTAGCGGGGATACGCAGTATTTT.

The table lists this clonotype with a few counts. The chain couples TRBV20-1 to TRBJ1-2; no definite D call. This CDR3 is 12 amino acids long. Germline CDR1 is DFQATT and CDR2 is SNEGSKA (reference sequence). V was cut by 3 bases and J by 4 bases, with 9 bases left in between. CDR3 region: CSASLASYGYTF. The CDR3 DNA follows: TGCAGTGCTAGTCTGGCCTCCTATGGCTACACCTTC.

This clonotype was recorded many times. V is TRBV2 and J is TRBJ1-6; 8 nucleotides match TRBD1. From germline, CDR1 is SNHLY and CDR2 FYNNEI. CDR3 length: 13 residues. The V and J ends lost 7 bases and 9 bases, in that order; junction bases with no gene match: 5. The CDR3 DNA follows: TGTGCCAGCAAAGGGACAGGAGGTTCACCCCTCCACTTT. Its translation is CASKGTGGSPLHF.

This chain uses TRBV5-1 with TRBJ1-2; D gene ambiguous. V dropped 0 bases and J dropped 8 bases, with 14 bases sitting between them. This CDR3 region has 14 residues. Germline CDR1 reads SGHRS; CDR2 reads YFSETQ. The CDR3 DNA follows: TGCGCCAGCAGCTTGGAGGCAGGCGTAGGAGGCTACACCTTC. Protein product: CASSLEAGVGGYTF. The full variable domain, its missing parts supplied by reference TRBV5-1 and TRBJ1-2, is KAGVTQTPRYLIKTRGQQVTLSCSPISGHRSVSWYQQTPGQGLQFLFEYFSETQRNKGNFPGRFSGRQFSNSRSEMNVSTLELGDSALYLCASSLEAGVGGYTFGSGTRLTVV.

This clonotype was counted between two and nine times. The CDR3 region is CASSLRRDPGVDQPQHF. The CDR3 DNA reads as TGTGCCAGCTCACTGCGCCGGGACCCGGGAGTCGATCAGCCCCAGCATTTT. This chain joins TRBV18 and TRBJ1-5; tentatively, D is TRBD1 (5 bases). The CDR3 is 17 residues long. Germline loops: CDR1 KGHSH, CDR2 LQKENI. Between the trimmed V and J ends, which lost 4 bases and 5 bases, there was a span of 21 bases.

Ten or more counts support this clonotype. This CDR3 is CASSSLSGGAGETQYF. The CDR3 region has the DNA TGTGCCAGCAGCTCTCTTAGCGGGGGGGCAGGAGAGACCCAGTACTTC. This chain links TRBV7-6 with TRBJ2-5; 11 positions agree with TRBD2. J gave up 4 bases and V 4 bases, and 8 bases lay outside the gene matches. The CDR3 loop spans 16 amino acids. CDR1 SGHVS and CDR2 FNYEAQ come from the germline V gene. Based on the CDR3 plus reference TRBV7-6 and TRBJ2-5, the full variable domain is GAGVSQSPRYKVTKRGQDVALRCDPISGHVSLYWYRQALGQGPEFLTYFNYEAQQDKSGLPNDRFSAERPEGSISTLTIQRTEQRDSAMYRCASSSLSGGAGETQYFGPGTRLLVL.

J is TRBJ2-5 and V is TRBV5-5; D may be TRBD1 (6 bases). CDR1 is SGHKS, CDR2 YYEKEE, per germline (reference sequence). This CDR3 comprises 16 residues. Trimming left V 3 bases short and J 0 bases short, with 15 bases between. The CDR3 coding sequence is TGTGCCAGCAGCTCAGGACAGAACCGGTACCAAGAGACCCAGTACTTC. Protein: CASSSGQNRYQETQYF.

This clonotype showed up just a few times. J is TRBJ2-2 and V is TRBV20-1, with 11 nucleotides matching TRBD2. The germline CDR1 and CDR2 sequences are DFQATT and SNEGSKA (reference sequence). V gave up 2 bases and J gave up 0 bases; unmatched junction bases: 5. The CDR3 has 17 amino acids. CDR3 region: CSARKPGLAANTGELFF. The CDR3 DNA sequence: TGCAGTGCTAGAAAGCCGGGACTAGCGGCGAACACCGGGGAGCTGTTTTTT.

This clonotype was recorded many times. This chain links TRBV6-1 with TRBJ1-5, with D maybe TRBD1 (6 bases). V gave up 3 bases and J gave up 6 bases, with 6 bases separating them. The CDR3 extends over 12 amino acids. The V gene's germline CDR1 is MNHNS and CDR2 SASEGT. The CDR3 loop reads CASSEGAQPQHF. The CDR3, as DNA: TGTGCCAGCAGTGAGGGGGCTCAGCCCCAGCATTTT.